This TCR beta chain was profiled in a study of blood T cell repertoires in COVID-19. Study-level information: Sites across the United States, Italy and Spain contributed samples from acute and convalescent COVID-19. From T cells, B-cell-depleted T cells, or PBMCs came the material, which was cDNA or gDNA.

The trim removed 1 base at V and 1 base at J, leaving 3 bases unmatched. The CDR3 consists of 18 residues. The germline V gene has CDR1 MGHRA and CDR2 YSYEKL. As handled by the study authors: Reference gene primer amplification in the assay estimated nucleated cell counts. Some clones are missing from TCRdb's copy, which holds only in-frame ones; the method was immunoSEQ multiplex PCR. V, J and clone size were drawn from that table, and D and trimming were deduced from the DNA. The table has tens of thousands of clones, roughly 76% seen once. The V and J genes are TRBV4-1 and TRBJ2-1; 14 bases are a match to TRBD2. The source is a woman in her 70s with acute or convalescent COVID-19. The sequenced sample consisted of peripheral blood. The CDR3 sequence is CASSQVTSGRASYNEQFF. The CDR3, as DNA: TGCGCCAGCAGCCAAGTGACTAGCGGGAGGGCTTCCTACAATGAGCAGTTCTTC.